The source of this TCR beta chain is a study of blood T cell repertoires in COVID-19 (dated by TCRdb to the early 2020s). A note on the overall study: Samples from collaborators originated in the United States, Italy and Spain and spanned both the acute and convalescent phases of COVID-19. The prospective study material was composed of cDNA or gDNA derived from T cells, B-cell-depleted T cells, or PBMCs. Deeply sampled blood TCRbeta repertoires from subjects exposed to, actively infected with, or recovered from COVID-19 were included in the dataset. A freely available public database, intended as a resource for researchers studying the immune response to SARS-CoV-2, is where the repertoires were released. Samples came from the ongoing ImmuneRACE study (first 160 participants) plus 1,254 subjects from 6 global collaborators. A de-identified subject ID, COVID-19 status, age in years and sex were almost always included in the sample metadata. Where available, HLA class I and class II types were obtained from metadata supplied by the sample provider rather than from assay-based typing. What the study reported, not specific to this receptor: How much clinical and demographic metadata was included differed by source and by participant, and the metadata was provided uncurated.

The collaborating institutions used their own protocols to collect whole blood in K2EDTA tubes. For TCRbeta analysis, collaborators shipped samples as frozen whole blood, isolated PBMCs, or DNA extracted from either of those sample types. V is shortened by 0 bases, J by 1 base, and the region joining them spans 7 bases. Including cysteine and phenylalanine, the CDR3 has 14 amino acids. The entry retains the CDR3 DNA only, 42 bases that are in frame from base 1. The CDR1 and CDR2 encoded by the germline V gene (reference sequence) are SGHNT and YYREEE. This clone was seen ten or more times. What antigen it recognizes has not been identified. No much larger clone exists at a distance of one base, and base qualities are not known. The immunoSEQ Assay, a bias-controlled multiplex PCR, was used to amplify TCRbeta CDR3 regions from genomic DNA. In the original analysis: The number of nucleated cells in each sample was estimated from the amplification of reference gene primers within the assay. To quantify the absolute abundance of each unique TCRbeta CDR3 rearrangement, sequence reads were collapsed and filtered. Productive Simpson clonality was computed per sample as the square root of Simpson's diversity index over productive rearrangements. Entries here come from immuneACCESS through TCRdb and include only in-frame sequences with V and J called. Some clones fail to appear in such tables; in the studies checked, an unresolved V gene covers under half of the shortfall, and the cause of the remainder is unknown. The DNA was the basis for D and trimming; V, J and clone size are from that table. The sample profile shows over 100,000 clones; about nine tenths of them were found once. The ten largest make up about 2.5% of the sample.

Sequencing was performed on peripheral blood. The receptor was isolated from a man in his forties or fifties with active COVID-19. The chain uses TRBV5-4 and TRBJ1-1, and TRBD1 may be the D gene, going by 5 matching bases. The CDR3 reads CASSLARANTEAFF. The nucleotide sequence reads TGTGCCAGCAGCTTGGCCAGGGCGAACACTGAAGCTTTCTTT.